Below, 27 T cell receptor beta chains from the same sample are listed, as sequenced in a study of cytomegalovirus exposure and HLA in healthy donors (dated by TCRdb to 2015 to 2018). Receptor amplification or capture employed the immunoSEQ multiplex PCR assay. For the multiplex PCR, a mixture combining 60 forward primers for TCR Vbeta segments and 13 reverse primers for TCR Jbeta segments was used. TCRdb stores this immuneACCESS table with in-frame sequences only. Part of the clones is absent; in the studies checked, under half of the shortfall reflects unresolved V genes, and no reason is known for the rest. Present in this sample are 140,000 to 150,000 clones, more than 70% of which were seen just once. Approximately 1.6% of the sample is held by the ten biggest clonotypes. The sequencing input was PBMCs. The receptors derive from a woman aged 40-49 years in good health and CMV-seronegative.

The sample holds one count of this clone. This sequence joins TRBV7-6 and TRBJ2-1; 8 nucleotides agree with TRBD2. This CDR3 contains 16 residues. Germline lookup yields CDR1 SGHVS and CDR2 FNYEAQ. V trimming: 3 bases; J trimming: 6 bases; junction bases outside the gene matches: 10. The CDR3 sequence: CASSFLGTRRVNEQFF. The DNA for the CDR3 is TGTGCCAGCAGCTTCCTAGGGACTAGAAGGGTCAATGAGCAGTTCTTC.

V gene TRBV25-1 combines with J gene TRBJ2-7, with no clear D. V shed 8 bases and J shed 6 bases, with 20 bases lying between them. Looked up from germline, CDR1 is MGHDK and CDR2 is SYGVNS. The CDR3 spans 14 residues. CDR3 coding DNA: TGTGCCAGCTCAGAGGTCGCAACTCCGAGCGAGCAGTACTTC. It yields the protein CASSEVATPSEQYF.

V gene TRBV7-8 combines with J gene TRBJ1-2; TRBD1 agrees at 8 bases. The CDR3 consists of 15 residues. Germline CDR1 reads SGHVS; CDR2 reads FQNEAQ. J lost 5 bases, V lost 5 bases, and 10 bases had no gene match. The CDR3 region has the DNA TGTGCCAGCAGCCCCTCGGCAGGGGGCCATTATGGCTACACCTTC. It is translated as CASSPSAGGHYGYTF.

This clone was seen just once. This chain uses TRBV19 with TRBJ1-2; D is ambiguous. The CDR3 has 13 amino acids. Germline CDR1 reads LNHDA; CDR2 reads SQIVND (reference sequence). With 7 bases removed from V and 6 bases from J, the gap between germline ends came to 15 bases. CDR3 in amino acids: CASKFGVVDGYTF. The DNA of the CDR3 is TGTGCCAGTAAATTCGGGGTCGTCGATGGCTACACCTTC.

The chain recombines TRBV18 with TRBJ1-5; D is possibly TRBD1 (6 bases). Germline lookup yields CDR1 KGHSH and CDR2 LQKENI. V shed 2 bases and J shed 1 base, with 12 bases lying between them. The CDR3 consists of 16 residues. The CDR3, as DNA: TGTGCCAGCTCACCATTCGGGGGGCAGAGCAATCAGCCCCAGCATTTT. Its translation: CASSPFGGQSNQPQHF.

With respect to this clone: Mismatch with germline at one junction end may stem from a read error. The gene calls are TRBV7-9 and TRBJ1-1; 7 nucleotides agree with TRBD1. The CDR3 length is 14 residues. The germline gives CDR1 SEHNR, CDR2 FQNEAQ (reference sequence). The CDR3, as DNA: TGTTCCAGCAGCTCGTCAGGGGGTGAGACTGAAGCTTTCTTT. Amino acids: CSSSSSGGETEAFF.

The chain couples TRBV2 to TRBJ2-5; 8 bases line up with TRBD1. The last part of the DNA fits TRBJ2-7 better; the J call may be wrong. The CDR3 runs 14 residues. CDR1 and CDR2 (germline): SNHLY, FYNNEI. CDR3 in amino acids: CASSETGDFYEQYF. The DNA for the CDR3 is TGTGCCAGCAGTGAGACAGGGGACTTCTACGAGCAGTACTTC.

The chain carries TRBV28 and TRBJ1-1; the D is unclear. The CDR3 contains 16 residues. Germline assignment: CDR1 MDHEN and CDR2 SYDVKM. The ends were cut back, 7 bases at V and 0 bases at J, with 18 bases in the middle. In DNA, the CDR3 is TGTGCCAGCACCCTCGGAGGAGGAGTCATGAACACTGAAGCTTTCTTT. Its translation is CASTLGGGVMNTEAFF.

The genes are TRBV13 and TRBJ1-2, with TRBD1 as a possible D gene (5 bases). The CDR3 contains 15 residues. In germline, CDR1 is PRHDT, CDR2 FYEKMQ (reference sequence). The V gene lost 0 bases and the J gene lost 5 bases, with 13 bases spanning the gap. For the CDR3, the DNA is TGTGCCAGCAGCTTAGGGGGGCGTCAGCAGTATGGCTACACCTTC. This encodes CASSLGGRQQYGYTF. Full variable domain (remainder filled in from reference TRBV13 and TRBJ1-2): AAGVIQSPRHLIKEKRETATLKCYPIPRHDTVYWYQQGPGQDPQFLISFYEKMQSDKGSIPDRFSAQQFSDYHSELNMSSLELGDSALYFCASSLGGRQQYGYTFGSGTRLTVV.

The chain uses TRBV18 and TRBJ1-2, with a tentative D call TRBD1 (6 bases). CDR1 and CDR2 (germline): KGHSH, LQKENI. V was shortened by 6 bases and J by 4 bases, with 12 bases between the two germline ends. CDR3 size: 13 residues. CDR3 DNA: TGTGCCAGCTCGTTTACAGGGACCTATGGCTACACCTTC. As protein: CASSFTGTYGYTF.

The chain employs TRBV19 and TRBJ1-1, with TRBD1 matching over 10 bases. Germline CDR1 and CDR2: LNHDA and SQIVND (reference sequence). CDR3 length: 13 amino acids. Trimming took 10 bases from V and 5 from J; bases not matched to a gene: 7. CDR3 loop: CATRQGARTEAFF. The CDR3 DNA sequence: TGTGCCACCCGACAGGGGGCAAGGACTGAAGCTTTCTTT.

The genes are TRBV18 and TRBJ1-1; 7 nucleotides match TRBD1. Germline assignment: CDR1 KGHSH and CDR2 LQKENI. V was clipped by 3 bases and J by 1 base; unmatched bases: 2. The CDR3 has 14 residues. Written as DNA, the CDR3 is TGTGCCAGCTCACCCGGGACAGCGAACACTGAAGCTTTCTTT. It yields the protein CASSPGTANTEAFF.

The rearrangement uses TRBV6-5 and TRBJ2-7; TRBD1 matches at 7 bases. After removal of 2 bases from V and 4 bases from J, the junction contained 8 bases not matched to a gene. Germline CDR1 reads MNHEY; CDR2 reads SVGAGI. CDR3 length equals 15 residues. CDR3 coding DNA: TGTGCCAGCAGTTACGAGCGGACAGGCAGTTACGAGCAGTACTTC. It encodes CASSYERTGSYEQYF.

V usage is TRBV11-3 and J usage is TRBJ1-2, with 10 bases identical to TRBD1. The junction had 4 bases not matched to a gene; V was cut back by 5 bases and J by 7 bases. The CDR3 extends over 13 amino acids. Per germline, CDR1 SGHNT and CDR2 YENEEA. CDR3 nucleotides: TGTGCCAGCAGCGATCGACAGGGGGCTGGCTACACCTTC. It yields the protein CASSDRQGAGYTF.

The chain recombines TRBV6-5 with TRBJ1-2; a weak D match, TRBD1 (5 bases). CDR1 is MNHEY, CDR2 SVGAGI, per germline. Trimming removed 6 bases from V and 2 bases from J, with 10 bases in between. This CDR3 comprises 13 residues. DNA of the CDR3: TGTGCCAGCAGAGTTCCAGGGAACTATGGCTACACCTTC. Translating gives CASRVPGNYGYTF.

DNA for the CDR3: TGTGCCAGCAGTTATGACGGGACTACTGGAAACACCATATATTTT. This encodes CASSYDGTTGNTIYF. V usage is TRBV6-6 and J usage is TRBJ1-3; D may be TRBD1 (5 bases). The CDR3 has 15 residues. Germline loops: CDR1 MNHNY, CDR2 SVGAGI (reference sequence). The V and J ends lost 3 bases and 2 bases respectively, with 11 bases between them.

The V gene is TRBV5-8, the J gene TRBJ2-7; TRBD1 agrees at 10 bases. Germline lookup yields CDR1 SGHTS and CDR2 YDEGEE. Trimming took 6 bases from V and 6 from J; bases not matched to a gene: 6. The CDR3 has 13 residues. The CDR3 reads CASIRDRGSEQYF. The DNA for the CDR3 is TGTGCCAGCATCCGGGACAGGGGTTCCGAGCAGTACTTC. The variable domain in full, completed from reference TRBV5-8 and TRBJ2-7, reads EAGVTQSPTHLIKTRGQQATLRCSPISGHTSVYWYQQALGLGLQFLLWYDEGEERNRGNFPPRFSGRQFPNYSSELNVNALELEDSALYLCASIRDRGSEQYFGPGTRLTVT.

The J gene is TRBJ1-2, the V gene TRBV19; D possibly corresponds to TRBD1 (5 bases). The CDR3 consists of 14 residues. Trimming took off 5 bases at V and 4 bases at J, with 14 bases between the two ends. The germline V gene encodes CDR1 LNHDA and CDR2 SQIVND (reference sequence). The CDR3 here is CASSLGLGGYGYTF. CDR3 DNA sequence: TGTGCCAGTAGTTTAGGGTTGGGGGGCTATGGCTACACCTTC.

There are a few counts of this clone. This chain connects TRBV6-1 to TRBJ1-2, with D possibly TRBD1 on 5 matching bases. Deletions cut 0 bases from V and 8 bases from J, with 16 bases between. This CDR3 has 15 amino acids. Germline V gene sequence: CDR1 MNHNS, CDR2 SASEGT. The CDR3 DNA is TGTGCCAGCAGTGAAGCCCTTCGGAGGGGAGGCGGCTACACCTTC. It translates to CASSEALRRGGGYTF.

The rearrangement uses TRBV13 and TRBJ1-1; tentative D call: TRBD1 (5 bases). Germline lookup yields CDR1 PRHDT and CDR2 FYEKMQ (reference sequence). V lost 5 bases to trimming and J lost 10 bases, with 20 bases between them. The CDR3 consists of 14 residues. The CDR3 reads CASSQTPVRGGAFF. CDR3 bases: TGTGCCAGCAGCCAGACACCAGTACGGGGGGGAGCTTTCTTT. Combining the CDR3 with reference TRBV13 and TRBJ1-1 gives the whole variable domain AAGVIQSPRHLIKEKRETATLKCYPIPRHDTVYWYQQGPGQDPQFLISFYEKMQSDKGSIPDRFSAQQFSDYHSELNMSSLELGDSALYFCASSQTPVRGGAFFGQGTRLTVV.

The CDR3 DNA follows: TGTGCCAGCAGCTTGAGGGCGGCAGGGGGCGGCACTGAAGCTTTCTTT. Protein: CASSLRAAGGGTEAFF. The chain uses TRBV11-2 and TRBJ1-1, with 8 bases identical to TRBD1. The CDR3 covers 16 residues. Germline assignment: CDR1 SGHAT and CDR2 FQNNGV. The V gene end was trimmed by 3 bases and the J gene end by 4 bases; junction bases not matched to a gene: 10.

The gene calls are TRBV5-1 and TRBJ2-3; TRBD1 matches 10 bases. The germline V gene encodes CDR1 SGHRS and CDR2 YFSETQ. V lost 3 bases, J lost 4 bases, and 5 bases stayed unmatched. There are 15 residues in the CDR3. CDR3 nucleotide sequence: TGCGCCAGCAGCTCCGACAGGGGGCGCGCAGATACGCAGTATTTT. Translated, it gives CASSSDRGRADTQYF.

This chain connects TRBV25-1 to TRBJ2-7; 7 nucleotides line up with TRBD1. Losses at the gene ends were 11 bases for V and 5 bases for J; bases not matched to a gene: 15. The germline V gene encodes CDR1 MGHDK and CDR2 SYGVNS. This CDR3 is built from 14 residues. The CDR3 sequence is CAGPTAGGRNEQYF. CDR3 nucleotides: TGTGCCGGACCGACGGCAGGGGGACGTAACGAGCAGTACTTC.

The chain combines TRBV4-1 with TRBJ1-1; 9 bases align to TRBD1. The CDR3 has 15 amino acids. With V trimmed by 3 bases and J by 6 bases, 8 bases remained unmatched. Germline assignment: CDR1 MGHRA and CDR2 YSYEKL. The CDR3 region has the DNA TGCGCCAGCAGCCATAGACAGGGGGATTTTTCTGAAGCTTTCTTT. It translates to CASSHRQGDFSEAFF.

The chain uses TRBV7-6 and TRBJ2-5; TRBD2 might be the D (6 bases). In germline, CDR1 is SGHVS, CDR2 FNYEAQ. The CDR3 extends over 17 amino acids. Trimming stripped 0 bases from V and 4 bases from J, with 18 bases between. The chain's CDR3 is CASSLANRAGPLETQYF. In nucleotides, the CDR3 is TGTGCCAGCAGCTTAGCGAATCGGGCGGGGCCTTTAGAGACCCAGTACTTC. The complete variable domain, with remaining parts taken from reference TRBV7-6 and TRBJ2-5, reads GAGVSQSPRYKVTKRGQDVALRCDPISGHVSLYWYRQALGQGPEFLTYFNYEAQQDKSGLPNDRFSAERPEGSISTLTIQRTEQRDSAMYRCASSLANRAGPLETQYFGPGTRLLVL.

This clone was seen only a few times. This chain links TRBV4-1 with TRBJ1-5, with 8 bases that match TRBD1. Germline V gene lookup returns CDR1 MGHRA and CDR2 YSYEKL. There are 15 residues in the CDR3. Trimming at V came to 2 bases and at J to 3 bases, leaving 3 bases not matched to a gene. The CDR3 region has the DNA TGCGCCAGCAGCCAATCGGACAGGGACAATCAGCCCCAGCATTTT. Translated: CASSQSDRDNQPQHF.

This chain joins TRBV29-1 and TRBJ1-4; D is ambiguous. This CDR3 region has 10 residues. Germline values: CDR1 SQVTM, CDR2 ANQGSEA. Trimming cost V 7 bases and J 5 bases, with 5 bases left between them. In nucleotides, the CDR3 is TGCAGCGCTTTAAATGAAAAACTGTTTTTT. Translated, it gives CSALNEKLFF.